This entry lists 10 T cell receptor beta chains sequenced from one sample in a study of cytomegalovirus exposure and HLA in healthy donors (dated by TCRdb to about 2017). Library prep was done by the immunoSEQ multiplex PCR assay. The multiplex PCR relied on a mix of 60 forward primers for TCR Vbeta segments and 13 reverse primers for TCR Jbeta segments. Entries here come from immuneACCESS through TCRdb and include only in-frame sequences with V and J called. Some clones fail to appear in such tables; in the studies checked, an unresolved V gene covers under half of the shortfall, and the cause of the remainder is unknown. In all, the sample holds 150,000 or so clones, and approximately 84% of those were seen once. The ten largest clones represent 0.38% of the sample. Sequenced material: PBMCs. Receptor source: a boy between 2 and 10 years old in good health and CMV-seronegative.

The chain has TRBV6-1 and TRBJ1-3; no reliable D call. This CDR3 is 15 amino acids long. Per the germline V gene, CDR1 is MNHNS and CDR2 is SASEGT. Trimming removed 6 bases at V and 0 bases at J, with 12 bases between. The DNA of the CDR3 is TGTGCCAGCAGCCTCGCTTTTAGCTCTGGAAACACCATATATTTT. This gives the protein CASSLAFSSGNTIYF.

The rearrangement joins TRBV2 to TRBJ2-3; no clear D. Trimming pared 5 bases from V and 4 bases from J, leaving 4 bases between. The germline V gene has CDR1 SNHLY and CDR2 FYNNEI. The CDR3 has 11 residues. Here the CDR3 reads CASSPADTQYF. CDR3 DNA sequence: TGTGCCAGCAGTCCCGCAGATACGCAGTATTTT. Complete variable domain (other parts from reference TRBV2 and TRBJ2-3): EPEVTQTPSHQVTQMGQEVILRCVPISNHLYFYWYRQILGQKVEFLVSFYNNEISEKSEIFDDQFSVERPDGSNFTLKIRSTKLEDSAMYFCASSPADTQYFGPGTRLTVL.

This rearrangement joins TRBV14 to TRBJ2-5, with 7 bases lining up with TRBD2. The V segment lost 1 base and the J segment 5 bases; nucleotides outside the gene matches: 7. The CDR3 consists of 15 residues. Germline CDR1 SGHDN, CDR2 FVKESK. The CDR3 protein is CASSQGTSEGETQYF. The DNA for the CDR3 is TGTGCCAGCAGCCAAGGAACTAGCGAGGGTGAGACCCAGTACTTC.

Of note for this clone: The CDR3 ends on some other residue instead of the conserved phenylalanine or tryptophan, so this is likely a read error. CDR3 bases: TGTGCCACCAGCAGCTTGCAGGGGTATCAGCCCCAGCATGTT. Translation gives CATSSLQGYQPQHV. The chain carries TRBV15 and TRBJ1-5, with D possibly being TRBD1 (6 bases). The CDR3 is made up of 14 amino acids. Per germline, CDR1 LNHNV and CDR2 YYDKDF (reference sequence). The ends were cut back, 3 bases at V and 5 bases at J, with 11 bases in the middle.

The chain couples TRBV5-1 to TRBJ2-3, with a weak D call TRBD1 (7 bases). Looked up from germline, CDR1 is SGHRS and CDR2 is YFSETQ. The length of the CDR3 is 16 residues. Trimming removed 0 bases from V and 5 bases from J, with 16 bases in between. The CDR3 DNA reads as TGCGCCAGCAGCTTGGTTCAGGGGGGTCAAATAGATACGCAGTATTTT. It translates to CASSLVQGGQIDTQYF.

The chain links TRBV12-5 to TRBJ2-7; 7 nucleotides match TRBD1. This CDR3 region has 15 residues. V dropped 6 bases and J dropped 2; count of bases not matched to a gene: 10. Germline V gene sequence: CDR1 LGHNT, CDR2 FRNRAP. The CDR3 nucleotides are TGTGCTAGTGGCAAACTTACAGGGGACCCCTACGAGCAGTACTTC. Its translation: CASGKLTGDPYEQYF.

This chain joins TRBV28 and TRBJ1-2, with D possibly being TRBD1 (5 bases). This CDR3 is 16 amino acids long. Germline CDR1 MDHEN, CDR2 SYDVKM. The ends were cut back, 8 bases at V and 7 bases at J, with 26 bases in the middle. CDR3 nucleotide sequence: TGTGCCAGCTTCCCGGGGGAGGGGAACAGGATTGGTGGCTACACCTTC. This codes for CASFPGEGNRIGGYTF.

The V call is TRBV28, the J call TRBJ2-3, with 7 bases identical to TRBD2. There are 15 residues in the CDR3. Germline V CDR1 and CDR2: MDHEN, SYDVKM. V lost 5 bases, J lost 1 base, and 6 bases stayed unmatched. In DNA, the CDR3 is TGTGCCAGCAGTGCTTGGGGGAGGGGCACAGATACGCAGTATTTT. It codes for CASSAWGRGTDTQYF.

The chain employs TRBV6-5 and TRBJ2-7, with TRBD2 matching 7 bases. The germline CDR1 and CDR2 sequences are MNHEY and SVGAGI. The V segment lost 2 bases and the J segment 6 bases; nucleotides outside the gene matches: 10. The CDR3 has 15 residues. Here the CDR3 DNA reads TGTGCCAGCAGTTACCGTGGGAGGGGACTACTCGAGCAGTACTTC. As protein: CASSYRGRGLLEQYF.

The chain combines TRBV19 with TRBJ1-4, with 7 bases identical to TRBD1. This CDR3 comprises 13 residues. Germline V gene lookup returns CDR1 LNHDA and CDR2 SQIVND (reference sequence). V was pared by 7 bases and J by 7 bases, with 6 bases of the junction left unmatched. CDR3 region: CASIRAGGEKLFF. The CDR3 bases are TGTGCCAGTATACGGGCAGGGGGTGAAAAACTGTTTTTT.